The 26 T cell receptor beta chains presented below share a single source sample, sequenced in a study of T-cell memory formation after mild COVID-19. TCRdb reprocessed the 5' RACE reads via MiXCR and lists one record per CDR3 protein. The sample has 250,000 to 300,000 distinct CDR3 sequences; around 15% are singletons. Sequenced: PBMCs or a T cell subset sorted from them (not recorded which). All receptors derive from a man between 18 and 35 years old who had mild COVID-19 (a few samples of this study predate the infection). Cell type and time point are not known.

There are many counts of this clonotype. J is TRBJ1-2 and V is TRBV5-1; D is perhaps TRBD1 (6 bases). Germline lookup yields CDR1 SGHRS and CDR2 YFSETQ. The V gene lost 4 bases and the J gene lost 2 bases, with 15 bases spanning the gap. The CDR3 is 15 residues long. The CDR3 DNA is TGCGCCAGCAGCATCCAAGGACAGCGCAACTATGGCTACACCTTC. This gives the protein CASSIQGQRNYGYTF.

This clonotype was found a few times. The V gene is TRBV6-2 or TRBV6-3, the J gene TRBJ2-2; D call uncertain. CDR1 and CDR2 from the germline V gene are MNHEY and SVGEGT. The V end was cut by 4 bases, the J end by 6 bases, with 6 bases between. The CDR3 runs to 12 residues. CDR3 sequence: CASSSSAGELFF. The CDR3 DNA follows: TGTGCCAGCAGTTCATCAGCCGGGGAGCTGTTTTTT.

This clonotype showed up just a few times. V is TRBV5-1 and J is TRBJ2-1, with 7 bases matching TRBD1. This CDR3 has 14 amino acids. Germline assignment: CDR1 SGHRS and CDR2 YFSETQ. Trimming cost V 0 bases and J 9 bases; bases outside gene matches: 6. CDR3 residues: CASSLDLKGAEQFF. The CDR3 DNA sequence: TGCGCCAGCAGCTTGGATCTCAAGGGGGCTGAGCAGTTCTTC. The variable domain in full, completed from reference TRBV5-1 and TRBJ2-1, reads KAGVTQTPRYLIKTRGQQVTLSCSPISGHRSVSWYQQTPGQGLQFLFEYFSETQRNKGNFPGRFSGRQFSNSRSEMNVSTLELGDSALYLCASSLDLKGAEQFFGPGTRLTVL.

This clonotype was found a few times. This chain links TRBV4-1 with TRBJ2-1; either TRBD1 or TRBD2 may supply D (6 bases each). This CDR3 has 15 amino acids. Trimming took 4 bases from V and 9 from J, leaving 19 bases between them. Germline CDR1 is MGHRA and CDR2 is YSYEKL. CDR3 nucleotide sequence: TGCGCCAGCAGCCCTCAGAGGGGGGAGTTAGGTGAGCAGTTCTTC. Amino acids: CASSPQRGELGEQFF.

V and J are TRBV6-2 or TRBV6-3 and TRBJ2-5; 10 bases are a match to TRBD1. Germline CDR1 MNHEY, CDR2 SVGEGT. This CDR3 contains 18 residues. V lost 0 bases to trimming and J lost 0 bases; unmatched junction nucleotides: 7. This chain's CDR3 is CASSYSPGQGRNQETQYF. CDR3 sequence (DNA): TGTGCCAGCAGTTACTCCCCGGGACAGGGGCGAAACCAAGAGACCCAGTACTTC.

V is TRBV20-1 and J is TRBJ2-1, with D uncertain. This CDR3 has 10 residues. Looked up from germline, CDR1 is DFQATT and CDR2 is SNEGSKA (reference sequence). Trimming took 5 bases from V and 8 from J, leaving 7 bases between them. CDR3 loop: CSALMHEQFF. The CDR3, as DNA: TGCAGTGCTCTCATGCATGAGCAGTTCTTC.

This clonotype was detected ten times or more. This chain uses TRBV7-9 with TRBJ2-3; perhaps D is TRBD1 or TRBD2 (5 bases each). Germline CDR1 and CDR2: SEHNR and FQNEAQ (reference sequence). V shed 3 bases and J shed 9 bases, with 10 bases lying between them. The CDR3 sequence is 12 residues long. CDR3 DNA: TGTGCCAGCAGCTTTGGGGGAAGCACGCAGTATTTT. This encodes CASSFGGSTQYF.

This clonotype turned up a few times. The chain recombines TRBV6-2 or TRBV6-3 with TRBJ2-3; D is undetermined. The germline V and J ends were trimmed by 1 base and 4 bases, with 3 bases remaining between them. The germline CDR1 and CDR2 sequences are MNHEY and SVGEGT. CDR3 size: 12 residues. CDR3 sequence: CASSYWADTQYF. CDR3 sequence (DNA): TGTGCCAGCAGTTACTGGGCAGATACGCAGTATTTT.

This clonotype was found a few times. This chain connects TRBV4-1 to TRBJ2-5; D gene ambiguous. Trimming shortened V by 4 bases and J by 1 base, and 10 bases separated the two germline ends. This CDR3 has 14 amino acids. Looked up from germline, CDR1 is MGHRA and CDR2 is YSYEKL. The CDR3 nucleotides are TGCGCCAGCAGCCTAGTTACGTTCCAAGAGACCCAGTACTTC. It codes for CASSLVTFQETQYF.

CDR3: CASSRQTTSTDTQYF. In DNA, the CDR3 is TGTGCCAGCAGCCGACAGACAACTAGCACAGATACGCAGTATTTT. The J gene is TRBJ2-3, the V gene TRBV7-2; possible D gene TRBD1, 5 bases. V was clipped by 5 bases and J by 0 bases, with 12 bases between them. Per the germline V gene, CDR1 is SGHTA and CDR2 is FQGNSA. There are 15 residues in the CDR3.

CDR3 DNA sequence: TGTGCCAGTAGTGTGCGGACAGCGAGCTACACCTTC. Protein product: CASSVRTASYTF. This chain uses TRBV19 with TRBJ1-2, with D possibly matching TRBD1 (6 bases). Germline-derived CDR1 and CDR2 are LNHDA and SQIVND (reference sequence). Trimming stripped 5 bases from V and 9 bases from J, with 13 bases between. The CDR3 contains 12 residues.

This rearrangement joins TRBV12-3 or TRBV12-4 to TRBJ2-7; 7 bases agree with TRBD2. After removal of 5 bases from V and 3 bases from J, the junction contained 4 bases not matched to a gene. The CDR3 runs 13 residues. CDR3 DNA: TGTGCCAGCAGTCCCAGGGAGGGCTACGAGCAGTACGTC. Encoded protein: CASSPREGYEQYV.

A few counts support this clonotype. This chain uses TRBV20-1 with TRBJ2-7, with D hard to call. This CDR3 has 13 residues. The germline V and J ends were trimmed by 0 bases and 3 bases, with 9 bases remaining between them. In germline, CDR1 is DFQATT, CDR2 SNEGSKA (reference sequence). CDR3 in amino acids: CSARDPTSYEQYV. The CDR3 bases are TGCAGTGCTAGAGACCCTACAAGCTACGAGCAGTACGTC.

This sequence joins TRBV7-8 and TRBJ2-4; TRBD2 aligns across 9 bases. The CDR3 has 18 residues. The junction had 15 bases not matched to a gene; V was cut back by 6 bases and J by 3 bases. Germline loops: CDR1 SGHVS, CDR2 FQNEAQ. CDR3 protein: CASSHPLSGSGGKNIQYF. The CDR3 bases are TGTGCCAGCAGTCATCCGTTAAGTGGTAGCGGGGGCAAAAACATTCAGTACTTC.

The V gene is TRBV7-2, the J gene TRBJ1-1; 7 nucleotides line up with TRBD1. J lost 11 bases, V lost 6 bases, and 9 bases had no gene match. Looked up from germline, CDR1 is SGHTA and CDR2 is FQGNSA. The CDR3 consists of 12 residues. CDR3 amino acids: CASSPRTGRAFF. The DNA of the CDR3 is TGTGCCAGCAGTCCGCGGACAGGTCGCGCTTTCTTT.

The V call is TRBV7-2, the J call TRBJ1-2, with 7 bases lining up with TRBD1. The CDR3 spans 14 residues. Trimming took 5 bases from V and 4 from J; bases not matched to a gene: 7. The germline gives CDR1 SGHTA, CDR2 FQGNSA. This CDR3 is CASSPGGQLYGYTF. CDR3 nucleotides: TGTGCCAGCAGCCCCGGGGGACAGCTCTATGGCTACACCTTC.

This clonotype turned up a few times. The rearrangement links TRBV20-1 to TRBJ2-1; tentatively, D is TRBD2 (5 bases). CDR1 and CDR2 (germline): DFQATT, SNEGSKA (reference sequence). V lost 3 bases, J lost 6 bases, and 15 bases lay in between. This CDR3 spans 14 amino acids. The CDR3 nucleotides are TGCAGTGCTAGTCTCACTCGAGGGATCAATGAGCAGTTCTTC. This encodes CSASLTRGINEQFF.

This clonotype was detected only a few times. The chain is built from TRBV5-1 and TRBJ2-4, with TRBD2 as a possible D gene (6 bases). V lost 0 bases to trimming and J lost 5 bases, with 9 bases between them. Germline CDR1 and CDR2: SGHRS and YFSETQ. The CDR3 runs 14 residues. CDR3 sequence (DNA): TGCGCCAGCAGCTTGGCGGGGGACCAAAACATTCAGTACTTC. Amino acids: CASSLAGDQNIQYF.

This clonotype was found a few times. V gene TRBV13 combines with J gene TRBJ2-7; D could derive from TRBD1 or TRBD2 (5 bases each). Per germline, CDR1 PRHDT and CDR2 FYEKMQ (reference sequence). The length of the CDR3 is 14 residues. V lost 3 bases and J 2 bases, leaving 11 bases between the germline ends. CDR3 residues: CASSLPGPTYEQYF. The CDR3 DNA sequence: TGTGCCAGCAGCTTGCCGGGACCTACCTACGAGCAGTACTTC.

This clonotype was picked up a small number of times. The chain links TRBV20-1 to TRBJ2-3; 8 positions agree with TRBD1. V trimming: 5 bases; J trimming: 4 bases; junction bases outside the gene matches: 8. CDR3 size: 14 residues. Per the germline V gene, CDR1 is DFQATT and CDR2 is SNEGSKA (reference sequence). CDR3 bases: TGCAGTGCTCAACTGGCAGGGGGCTCAGATACGCAGTATTTT. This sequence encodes CSAQLAGGSDTQYF.

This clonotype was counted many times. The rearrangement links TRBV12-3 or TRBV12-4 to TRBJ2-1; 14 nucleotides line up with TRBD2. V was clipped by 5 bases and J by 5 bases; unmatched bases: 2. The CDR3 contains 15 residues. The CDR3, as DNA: TGTGCCAGCAGTCCGGGACTAGCGGGGGACAATGAGCAGTTCTTC. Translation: CASSPGLAGDNEQFF.

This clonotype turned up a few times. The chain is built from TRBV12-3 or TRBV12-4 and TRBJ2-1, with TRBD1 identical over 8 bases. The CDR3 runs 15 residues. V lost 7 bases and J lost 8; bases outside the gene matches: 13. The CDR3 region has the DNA TGTGCCAGCACCGGGGGCAGGGGGCTCGGGGATGAGCAGTTCTTC. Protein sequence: CASTGGRGLGDEQFF.

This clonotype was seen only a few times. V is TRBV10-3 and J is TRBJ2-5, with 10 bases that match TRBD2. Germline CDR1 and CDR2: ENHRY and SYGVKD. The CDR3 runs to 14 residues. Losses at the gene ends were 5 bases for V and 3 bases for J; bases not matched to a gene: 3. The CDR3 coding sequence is TGTGCCATCAGTTTAACTAGCGGGGAAGAGACCCAGTACTTC. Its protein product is CAISLTSGEETQYF.

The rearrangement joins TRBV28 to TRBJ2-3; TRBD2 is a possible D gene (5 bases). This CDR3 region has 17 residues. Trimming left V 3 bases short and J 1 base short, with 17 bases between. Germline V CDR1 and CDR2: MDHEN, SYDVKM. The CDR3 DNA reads TGTGCCAGCAGTTTGCGTAGAGGGAGAGACGGCACAGATACGCAGTATTTT. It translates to CASSLRRGRDGTDTQYF.

The CDR3 nucleotides are TGCGCCAGCAGCTCCTACTGGGAACGGGGGAGGAATGAGCAGTTCTTC. It translates to CASSSYWERGRNEQFF. The chain employs TRBV5-1 and TRBJ2-1; D perhaps matches TRBD2 (6 bases). Germline loops: CDR1 SGHRS, CDR2 YFSETQ. V lost 3 bases to trimming and J lost 7 bases, with 20 bases between them. CDR3 length: 16 residues.

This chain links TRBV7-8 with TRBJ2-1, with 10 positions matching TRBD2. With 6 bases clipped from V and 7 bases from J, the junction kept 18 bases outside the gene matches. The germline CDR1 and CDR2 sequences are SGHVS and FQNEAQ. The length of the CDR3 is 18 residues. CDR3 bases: TGTGCCAGCAGGTTAAACCTAGCGGGAGTAGCGAGTAATAATGAGCAGTTCTTC. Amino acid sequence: CASRLNLAGVASNNEQFF.